A selection of T cell receptor beta chains follows, all from one sample in a study of tumor-infiltrating lymphocytes in glioblastoma multiforme. TCRdb ran MiXCR on the multiplex PCR reads and lists one entry per CDR3 protein. The table has about 15,000 distinct CDR3 sequences, more than 65% seen once. The sequenced sample was brain tumor tissue. These receptors all come from a male donor with glioblastoma. The CDR3 runs from the conserved cysteine through the conserved F or W. The D gene is left open where the match is weak. Only part of the rows carry a size: once, few, many, or a class if the clone is expanded.

d_gene: -; v_gene: TRBV11-3; j_gene: TRBJ2-1; abundance: -; CDR3nt: TGTGCCAGCTGCTTAGTAACTGGCGAACTTTCCAATGAGCAGTTCTTC; CDR3aa: CASCLVTGELSNEQFF
d_gene: -; v_gene: TRBV20-1; j_gene: TRBJ1-2; abundance: few; CDR3nt: TGCAGTGCTAGACTGGGGGGCTCAACTAACTATGGCTACACCTTC; CDR3aa: CSARLGGSTNYGYTF
d_gene: TRBD1; v_gene: TRBV20-1; j_gene: TRBJ1-6; abundance: many; CDR3nt: TGCAGTGCGACCCATTGGGAGAGGGGGCAGGATTCACCCCTCCACTTT; CDR3aa: CSATHWERGQDSPLHF
d_gene: TRBD2; v_gene: TRBV6-1; j_gene: TRBJ2-3; abundance: once; CDR3nt: TGTGTCAGCGCCGGCGGGAGATGGGAGAGCACAGATACGCAGTATTTC; CDR3aa: CVSAGGRWESTDTQYF
d_gene: -; v_gene: TRBV29-1; j_gene: TRBJ2-1; abundance: -; CDR3nt: TGCAGCACTCGGGACGTAAACTCCCACAATGAGCAGTTCTTC; CDR3aa: CSTRDVNSHNEQFF
d_gene: -; v_gene: TRBV6-2/TRBV6-3; j_gene: TRBJ2-7; abundance: -; CDR3nt: TGTGTCAGCAGTCACGCCTACGTGCGGTACTTC; CDR3aa: CVSSHAYVRYF
d_gene: -; v_gene: TRBV4-2; j_gene: TRBJ2-1; abundance: once; CDR3nt: TGTGCCAGCTGCCAAGGGGACTCCGCGGGCAATGAGCAGTTCTTC; CDR3aa: CASCQGDSAGNEQFF
d_gene: TRBD1; v_gene: TRBV20-1; j_gene: TRBJ2-5; abundance: -; CDR3nt: TGCAGTGCTTTTCAGGGGGCTCAAGAGATCCAGTACTTC; CDR3aa: CSAFQGAQEIQYF
d_gene: -; v_gene: TRBV4-1; j_gene: TRBJ2-3; abundance: -; CDR3nt: TGCGCCAGCAGCCAAGGCATACTAACGCATACCACCGATACGCAGTATTTT; CDR3aa: CASSQGILTHTTDTQYF
d_gene: TRBD1; v_gene: TRBV28; j_gene: TRBJ2-2; abundance: many; CDR3nt: TGTGCCAGCAGTCCGGGACAGTGGTCCGGGGAGCTGTTTTTT; CDR3aa: CASSPGQWSGELFF
d_gene: -; v_gene: TRBV11-3; j_gene: TRBJ2-7; abundance: -; CDR3nt: TGTGCCAGCAGCTTATTAGGACCCTCCTACGAGCAGTACTTC; CDR3aa: CASSLLGPSYEQYF
d_gene: -; v_gene: TRBV5-4; j_gene: TRBJ2-3; abundance: many; CDR3nt: TGTGCCAGCAGCTTGGTAGGGGCAGATACGCAGTATTTT; CDR3aa: CASSLVGADTQYF
d_gene: -; v_gene: TRBV11-3; j_gene: TRBJ2-7; abundance: -; CDR3nt: TGTGCCAACAGCTTAGTAGCGTCCACCTACGAGCAGTACTTC; CDR3aa: CANSLVASTYEQYF
d_gene: -; v_gene: TRBV10-1; j_gene: TRBJ2-5; abundance: -; CDR3nt: TGCGCCCCTGGGAGGTCCCTTTGGGAGACCCAGTACTTC; CDR3aa: CAPGRSLWETQYF
d_gene: -; v_gene: TRBV5-1; j_gene: TRBJ2-7; abundance: once; CDR3nt: TGCGCCAGCAGCTTGGTAGGCGGATTGGCCTCCTACGATCAGTACTTC; CDR3aa: CASSLVGGLASYDQYF
d_gene: TRBD1; v_gene: TRBV11-2; j_gene: TRBJ2-7; abundance: -; CDR3nt: TGTGCCAGCAGCTTATTGGGACAGAGATCCTACGAGCAGTACTTC; CDR3aa: CASSLLGQRSYEQYF
d_gene: TRBD1; v_gene: TRBV11-2; j_gene: TRBJ1-2; abundance: -; CDR3nt: TGCGCCAGCAGCTCGGGGACAGGGGTGGGCTATGGCTATGCCTTC; CDR3aa: CASSSGTGVGYGYAF
d_gene: TRBD2; v_gene: TRBV11-2; j_gene: TRBJ2-3; abundance: -; CDR3nt: TGTGCCAGGAGCTCCTGGCCGACTAGCGGCACAGATACGCAGTATTTT; CDR3aa: CARSSWPTSGTDTQYF
d_gene: TRBD1; v_gene: TRBV20-1; j_gene: TRBJ2-1; abundance: -; CDR3nt: TGCAGTGCTAGGGGACCCGAACAGGGGGTATTTTACAATGAGCAGTTCTTC; CDR3aa: CSARGPEQGVFYNEQFF
d_gene: -; v_gene: TRBV28; j_gene: TRBJ2-3; abundance: -; CDR3nt: TGTGCCAGCAGTTTACCTGGCGTGTTAACAGATACGCAGTATTTT; CDR3aa: CASSLPGVLTDTQYF
d_gene: -; v_gene: TRBV6-2/TRBV6-3; j_gene: TRBJ2-3; abundance: -; CDR3nt: TGTGCCGCCTCGTCCATCGATACGCAGTATTTT; CDR3aa: CAASSIDTQYF
d_gene: -; v_gene: TRBV29-1; j_gene: TRBJ1-1; abundance: -; CDR3nt: TGCAGCGCTTCTGGGGACACTGAAGCTTTCTTT; CDR3aa: CSASGDTEAFF
d_gene: -; v_gene: TRBV14; j_gene: TRBJ2-1; abundance: -; CDR3nt: TGTGCTAGCGGCCAAGATACTCGGTTAGCATTTTTTAATGAGCAGTTCTTC; CDR3aa: CASGQDTRLAFFNEQFF
d_gene: -; v_gene: TRBV11-3; j_gene: TRBJ2-1; abundance: once; CDR3nt: TGTGCCAGCAGCTTAGATTCCCAGGGGGAGCAGTTCTTC; CDR3aa: CASSLDSQGEQFF
d_gene: -; v_gene: TRBV10-3; j_gene: TRBJ1-1; abundance: medium-sized; CDR3nt: TGTGCCATCAGTGTCACGGATGGGAACACTGAAGCTTTCTTT; CDR3aa: CAISVTDGNTEAFF
d_gene: -; v_gene: TRBV6-1; j_gene: TRBJ2-6; abundance: -; CDR3nt: TGTGCCAGCAGGCTCTCTGGGGCCAACGTCCTGACTTTC; CDR3aa: CASRLSGANVLTF